What follows are 20 T cell receptor beta chains derived from one specimen sequenced in a study of cytomegalovirus exposure and HLA in healthy donors. The primer mix had 60 Vbeta and 13 Jbeta primers. Assay: immunoSEQ multiplex PCR; the TCRdb copy retains only in-frame clones and omits some. The table records around 86,000 clones, approximately 7.6% of them present only once. The material sequenced was PBMCs. These receptors all come from a middle-aged man in good health and CMV-seronegative.

The chain combines TRBV7-6 with TRBJ2-3, with D perhaps matching TRBD2 (5 bases). The CDR3 loop spans 13 amino acids. Germline CDR1 SGHVS, CDR2 FNYEAQ. Trimming removed 6 bases at V and 6 bases at J, with 13 bases between. The CDR3 bases are TGTGCCAGCAGGTCCGGACGAGGGGATACGCAGTATTTT. This sequence encodes CASRSGRGDTQYF. The whole variable domain, filled in from reference TRBV7-6 and TRBJ2-3, reads GAGVSQSPRYKVTKRGQDVALRCDPISGHVSLYWYRQALGQGPEFLTYFNYEAQQDKSGLPNDRFSAERPEGSISTLTIQRTEQRDSAMYRCASRSGRGDTQYFGPGTRLTVL.

Turning to this clone: In the same sample, other DNA sequences code for this CDR3. The chain joins TRBV30 to TRBJ2-5; D may be TRBD1 (5 bases). The better agreement between TRBJ2-7 and the DNA end casts doubt on the J call. CDR1 is GTSNPN and CDR2 is SVGIG in the germline V gene (reference sequence). The CDR3 is 12 residues long. DNA of the CDR3: TGTGCCTGGAAGCAGGGAACCTACGAGCAGTACTTC. It encodes CAWKQGTYEQYF.

This clone was seen only a few times. J is TRBJ1-5 and V is TRBV19, with 7 bases matching TRBD1. Germline CDR1 reads LNHDA; CDR2 reads SQIVND (reference sequence). The CDR3 spans 15 residues. The V segment lost 4 bases and the J segment 5 bases; nucleotides outside the gene matches: 8. CDR3 bases: TGTGCCAGTAGTAAGGAAAGGGGGCTCTATCAGCCCCAGCATTTT. This translates into CASSKERGLYQPQHF.

This chain connects TRBV11-2 to TRBJ2-7; the D gene is possibly TRBD1 (6 bases). The V and J ends lost 5 bases and 6 bases respectively, with 11 bases between them. This CDR3 is 12 amino acids long. Germline V CDR1 and CDR2: SGHAT, FQNNGV. CDR3 nucleotide sequence: TGTGCCAGCAGCAATACAGGGCGCGAGCAGTACTTC. Translation: CASSNTGREQYF.

The sample holds one count of this clone. The V gene is TRBV28, the J gene TRBJ2-2; a possible D gene is TRBD1 (5 bases). Germline-derived CDR1 and CDR2 are MDHEN and SYDVKM. The CDR3 sequence is 15 residues long. V lost 4 bases and J 2 bases, leaving 11 bases between the germline ends. The CDR3 region has the DNA TGTGCCAGCAGTTATCCGACAGTAAACACCGGGGAGCTGTTTTTT. It specifies CASSYPTVNTGELFF.

The V call is TRBV28, the J call TRBJ1-2; tentatively, D is TRBD1 (5 bases). The germline V and J ends were trimmed by 6 bases and 4 bases, with 12 bases remaining between them. Germline V gives CDR1 MDHEN, CDR2 SYDVKM. This CDR3 contains 13 residues. CDR3 nucleotide sequence: TGTGCCAGCAGCTACAGGCGAGCCTATGGCTACACCTTC. This codes for CASSYRRAYGYTF.

The CDR3 loop reads CSVERSSREQYF. The CDR3 nucleotides read TGCAGCGTTGAACGAAGCTCTCGGGAGCAGTACTTC. The chain is built from TRBV29-1 and TRBJ2-7; no reliable D call. CDR3 size: 12 residues. The V gene's germline CDR1 is SQVTM and CDR2 ANQGSEA. Deletions cut 2 bases from V and 7 bases from J, with 12 bases between.

This sequence joins TRBV4-2 and TRBJ2-3; 11 positions agree with TRBD2. The CDR3 consists of 17 residues. The V segment lost 4 bases and the J segment 2 bases; nucleotides outside the gene matches: 8. Germline CDR1 LGHNA, CDR2 YNFKEQ. CDR3 DNA sequence: TGTGCCAGCAGCCCCGTTACACTAGCGGGGGACACAGATACGCAGTATTTT. This translates into CASSPVTLAGDTDTQYF.

The table lists this clone with a few counts. The rearrangement joins TRBV6-6 to TRBJ2-3; TRBD2 matches at 13 bases. The germline gives CDR1 MNHNY, CDR2 SVGAGI (reference sequence). The V and J ends lost 6 bases and 3 bases, in that order; junction bases with no gene match: 3. There are 15 residues in the CDR3. CDR3 residues: CASRRGLAGTDTQYF. CDR3 DNA: TGTGCCAGCAGAAGGGGACTAGCGGGAACAGATACGCAGTATTTT.

This clone has more than one count but fewer than ten. The chain joins TRBV7-2 to TRBJ1-2; 7 bases are a match to TRBD1. The CDR3 consists of 15 residues. Germline CDR1 and CDR2: SGHTA and FQGNSA. The V and J ends lost 5 bases and 4 bases, in that order; junction bases with no gene match: 10. This CDR3 reads CASSLNSQGSYGYTF. As DNA, the CDR3 is TGTGCCAGCAGCCTTAACTCACAGGGGAGCTATGGCTACACCTTC. Full variable domain (rest looked up from reference TRBV7-2 and TRBJ1-2): GAGVSQSPSNKVTEKGKDVELRCDPISGHTALYWYRQSLGQGLEFLIYFQGNSAPDKSGLPSDRFSAERTGGSVSTLTIQRTQQEDSAVYLCASSLNSQGSYGYTFGSGTRLTVV.

The rearrangement joins TRBV7-9 to TRBJ1-1; D is uncertain. Trimming pared 4 bases from V and 3 bases from J, leaving 9 bases between. The CDR3 totals 13 residues. Germline-derived CDR1 and CDR2 are SEHNR and FQNEAQ (reference sequence). The CDR3 DNA follows: TGTGCCAGCAGCTCTAGTGCGTACACTGAAGCTTTCTTT. Translation gives CASSSSAYTEAFF.

This clone was seen a handful of times. This chain links TRBV5-6 with TRBJ1-3; perhaps TRBD1 as D (5 bases). The V gene's germline CDR1 is SGHDT and CDR2 YYEEEE. Trimming removed 4 bases from V and 0 bases from J, with 14 bases in between. The CDR3 runs 16 residues. CDR3 DNA: TGTGCCAGCAGCCCTCCAGACCAGGGCTCTGGAAACACCATATATTTT. Amino acid sequence: CASSPPDQGSGNTIYF.

This clone occurred a few times. The V call is TRBV4-1, the J call TRBJ2-7, with a tentative D call TRBD1 (6 bases). The CDR3 runs to 15 residues. V was trimmed by 1 base and J by 2 bases, leaving 12 bases between them. The germline CDR1 and CDR2 sequences are MGHRA and YSYEKL. The CDR3 sequence: CASSQVWTATYEQYF. The CDR3, as DNA: TGCGCCAGCAGCCAAGTTTGGACAGCCACCTACGAGCAGTACTTC.

This chain connects TRBV6-1 to TRBJ2-1; 7 bases are a match to TRBD1. With V trimmed by 2 bases and J by 4 bases, 8 bases remained unmatched. CDR1 is MNHNS and CDR2 is SASEGT in the germline V gene. The CDR3 contains 16 residues. For the CDR3, the DNA is TGTGCCAGCAGTGAACTCGGGACAGTGATATACAATGAGCAGTTCTTC. Protein: CASSELGTVIYNEQFF.

This rearrangement joins TRBV5-1 to TRBJ1-1, with 12 bases aligning to TRBD1. Germline assignment: CDR1 SGHRS and CDR2 YFSETQ. V trimming: 4 bases; J trimming: 3 bases; junction bases outside the gene matches: 4. This CDR3 is built from 15 residues. The CDR3 nucleotides are TGCGCCAGCAGCATGGGACAGGGGGCGCACACTGAAGCTTTCTTT. It yields the protein CASSMGQGAHTEAFF.

There are a few counts of this clone. The gene calls are TRBV7-2 and TRBJ2-3; possible D gene TRBD1, 5 bases. This CDR3 has 15 residues. Trimming shortened V by 1 base and J by 4 bases, and 12 bases separated the two germline ends. CDR1 and CDR2 from the germline V gene are SGHTA and FQGNSA. The CDR3 loop reads CASSLGGGWADTQYF. CDR3 DNA: TGTGCCAGCAGCTTAGGGGGCGGTTGGGCAGATACGCAGTATTTT. Filled out from reference TRBV7-2 and TRBJ2-3, the complete variable domain reads GAGVSQSPSNKVTEKGKDVELRCDPISGHTALYWYRQSLGQGLEFLIYFQGNSAPDKSGLPSDRFSAERTGGSVSTLTIQRTQQEDSAVYLCASSLGGGWADTQYFGPGTRLTVL.

This clone was seen more than once but under ten times. V and J are TRBV7-6 and TRBJ2-2; D might be TRBD2 (6 bases). The ends were cut back, 5 bases at V and 0 bases at J, with 10 bases in the middle. This CDR3 contains 15 residues. Germline CDR1 and CDR2: SGHVS and FNYEAQ. CDR3 amino acids: CASSLRGANTGELFF. The CDR3 DNA follows: TGTGCCAGCAGCCTTCGCGGGGCGAACACCGGGGAGCTGTTTTTT. The full variable domain, completed using reference TRBV7-6 and TRBJ2-2, is GAGVSQSPRYKVTKRGQDVALRCDPISGHVSLYWYRQALGQGPEFLTYFNYEAQQDKSGLPNDRFSAERPEGSISTLTIQRTEQRDSAMYRCASSLRGANTGELFFGEGSRLTVL.

The chain uses TRBV27 and TRBJ2-7; a possible D gene is TRBD2 (7 bases). V lost 6 bases to trimming and J lost 5 bases, with 20 bases between them. The CDR3 runs 15 residues. The germline V gene has CDR1 MNHEY and CDR2 SMNVEV (reference sequence). The CDR3 region has the DNA TGTGCCAGCAGCGAGGTCGGGGGGCGCGTAGACGAGCAGTACTTC. It encodes CASSEVGGRVDEQYF.

The sample holds a few counts of this clone. The J gene is TRBJ2-7, the V gene TRBV7-2; perhaps TRBD1 as D (6 bases). Deletions cut 6 bases from V and 2 bases from J, with 14 bases between. The CDR3 has 14 amino acids. Per the germline V gene, CDR1 is SGHTA and CDR2 is FQGNSA. The CDR3 is CASSTPRGTYEQYF. The CDR3 DNA sequence: TGTGCCAGCAGTACCCCAAGGGGGACCTACGAGCAGTACTTC.

This clone has a handful of counts. The chain combines TRBV28 with TRBJ2-2; 7 bases are a match to TRBD2. V shed 4 bases, J shed 7 bases, and the junction held 9 bases outside the gene matches. Germline V CDR1 and CDR2: MDHEN, SYDVKM. The CDR3 runs to 15 residues. CDR3 amino acids: CASSSKRDGGGELFF. The DNA for the CDR3 is TGTGCCAGCAGTTCCAAGCGGGATGGGGGCGGGGAGCTGTTTTTT.